This TCR beta chain was sequenced during a study of blood T cell repertoires in COVID-19. The overall study: Sites in the United States, Italy and Spain provided acute and convalescent COVID-19 samples. The cDNA or gDNA used as material had been derived from T cells, B-cell-depleted T cells, or PBMCs.

This CDR3 spans 13 amino acids. V lost 1 base to trimming and J lost 5 bases, with 8 bases between them. In the authors' methods: How many nucleated cells were present was estimated from reference gene primer amplification. Some clones are missing from TCRdb's copy, which holds only in-frame ones; the method was immunoSEQ multiplex PCR. The V and J calls and clone size come from that table; D and trimming were worked out from the DNA. The sample lists approximately 140,000 clones; over 80% were seen once. Sequencing was done on a sample of peripheral blood. The receptor comes from a man older than 75 with acute or convalescent COVID-19. V and J are TRBV12-3 or TRBV12-4 and TRBJ1-2; TRBD1 might be the D (5 bases). CDR3: CASSLGGAYGYTF. The CDR3 DNA follows: TGTGCCAGCAGTTTAGGGGGCGCTTATGGCTACACCTTC.